This T cell receptor (beta chain) appears in the sequencing data of a study of T cells in Graves' hyperthyroidism and ophthalmopathy (dated by TCRdb to about 2019). With regard to the full study: Peripheral blood was sampled at the time of initial diagnosis, prior to any treatment. In more than 5 Graves' hyperthyroidism patients, the study also compared T-cell repertoires from thyroid tissue with T-cell repertoires from blood. TCR Vbeta CDR3 sequencing of fewer than 150 peripheral blood samples (43 ophthalmopathy, under 80 hyperthyroidism and some 17 progressor patients) is reported in the paper. A discovery cohort of about a hundred patients, approximately 45 with Graves' ophthalmopathy and approximately 60 with stable Graves' hyperthyroidism, was used to find distinguishing TCR V-J signatures. Whether ophthalmopathy could be predicted prospectively was tested in an independent validation cohort made up of roughly 19 hyperthyroidism patients plus 17 patients who later progressed to ophthalmopathy. The 75 to 100 discovery patients were divided at random into training and test sets in a 7:3 ratio. Once sampling was done, hyperthyroidism patients were given methimazole at a starting dose of 30 mg daily, whereas ophthalmopathy patients were given high-dose intravenous methylprednisolone.

Stable Graves' hyperthyroidism was defined as no progression to ophthalmopathy during 18 months of follow-up. The hyperthyroidism patients were between 18 and 65 years old and newly diagnosed, with a disease duration of less than 2 months. Any patient with an uncontrolled infection, another autoimmune disease, pregnancy or lactation was excluded. Diagnoses were based on clinical symptoms, serum thyroxine and TRAb, thyroid ultrasound and orbital computed tomography. Ficoll-Paque density gradient centrifugation was used to isolate PBMCs from under 11 ml of fresh peripheral blood. Total RNA was extracted with Trizol reagent, and quality was checked on an Agilent 2100 Bioanalyzer. Paper-wide results and their limitations: During validation, the model predicted progression to ophthalmopathy a median of approximately 6.5 months ahead of onset, with more than 55% sensitivity and 72% to 80% specificity. Most expanded thyroid clonotypes (frequency above 0.001) were also found in blood, which suggests that blood repertoires may mirror thyroid immune responses. A 13 V-J signature model separated ophthalmopathy from stable hyperthyroidism, with around 88% sensitivity and 81.08% specificity in cross-validation and 80%/75% in testing. No statistical method was used to fix the sample size in advance, and group allocation was not hidden from the investigators.

The CDR3, from cysteine to phenylalanine, totals 14 residues. Only the CDR3 region is kept as DNA, spanning 42 bases read in frame from base 1. The germline V and J ends show losses of 4 bases and 4 bases respectively, and no gene match explains 6 bases of the junction. CDR1 and CDR2, per the germline V gene, are SGHDT and YYEEEE. As regards this clonotype: Its cognate antigen has yet to be identified. Per-base qualities were not stored, and no clone one base away is much larger.

TCR beta CDR3 regions were amplified from RNA transcripts. A first-round RT-PCR of the TCR CDR3 used the HTBI primer set with the Qiagen OneStep RT-PCR kit. The libraries were constructed in a second round of multiplex PCR and then size-selected and purified. The libraries were sequenced on an Illumina HiSeq2000 using paired-end 100 bp reads. Concerning the study's data processing: SOAPnuke was used to process the raw data, throwing out any read that contained adapters or uncalled bases, had a mean Phred below 15, or lacked an exact constant-primer or identifier match. COPE v1.2.5 was used to merge high-quality paired reads, and clonotypes were defined as unique nucleotide sequences. Clonotypes were aligned to IMGT TRBV, TRBD and TRBJ reference segments using MiTCR v1.1. The analysis was restricted to V-J combinations with a frequency above 0.0001, which together covered 98% to 99.2% of the repertoires. A TCS score was defined as the ratio between F50 (clonal expansion) and ExV (chaos), using BLOSUM62-based TCRdist between CDR3 peptides within each V-J. Welch's t-statistics and random forest reduced several hundred V-J features to under 15, which were used in a naive Bayes classifier (R e1071). The public reads were reanalyzed by TCRdb: fastp trimming at Q25, MiXCR alignment, in-frame beta chains only. Each record represents a unique CDR3 protein, reported with the most common genes and DNA among its rows. The V and J calls and clone size are TCRdb's, not the authors'. This sample gives roughly 700,000 distinct CDR3 sequences in total; 15% to 20% of them show up just once. Together, the top ten hold about 14% of the sample.

The sequence links TRBV5-6 to TRBJ1-2, with TRBD1 matching 8 junction bases. Sequenced sample: blood. The source is a man in his forties or fifties with Graves' hyperthyroidism. The CDR3 sequence is CASSPDRVGYGYTF. The base sequence is TGTGCCAGCAGCCCGGACAGGGTGGGCTATGGCTACACCTTC.